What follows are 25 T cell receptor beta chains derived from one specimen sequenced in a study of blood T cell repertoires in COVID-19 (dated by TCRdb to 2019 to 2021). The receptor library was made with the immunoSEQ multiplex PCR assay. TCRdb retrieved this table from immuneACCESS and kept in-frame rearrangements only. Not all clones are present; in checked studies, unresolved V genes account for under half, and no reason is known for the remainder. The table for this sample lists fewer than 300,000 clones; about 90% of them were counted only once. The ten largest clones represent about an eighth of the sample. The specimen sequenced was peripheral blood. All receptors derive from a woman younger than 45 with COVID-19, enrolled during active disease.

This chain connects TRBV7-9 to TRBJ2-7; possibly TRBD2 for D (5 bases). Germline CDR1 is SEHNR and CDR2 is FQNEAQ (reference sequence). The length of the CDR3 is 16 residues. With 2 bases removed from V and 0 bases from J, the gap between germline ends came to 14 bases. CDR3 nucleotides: TGTGCCAGCAGCTTACCAGACTATGACGGCTCCTACGAGCAGTACTTC. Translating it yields CASSLPDYDGSYEQYF.

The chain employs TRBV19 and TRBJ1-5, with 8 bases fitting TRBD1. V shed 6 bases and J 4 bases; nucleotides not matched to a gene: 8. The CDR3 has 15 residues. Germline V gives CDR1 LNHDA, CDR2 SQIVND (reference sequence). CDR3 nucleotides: TGTGCCAGTAGAATACAGCAGGGGGCGAATCAGCCCCAGCATTTT. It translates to CASRIQQGANQPQHF.

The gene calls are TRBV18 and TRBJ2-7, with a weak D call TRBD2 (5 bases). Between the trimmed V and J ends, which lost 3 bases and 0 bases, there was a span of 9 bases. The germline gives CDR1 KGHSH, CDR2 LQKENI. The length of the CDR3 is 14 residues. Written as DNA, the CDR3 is TGTGCCAGCTCACCCGAAGGGAGCTCCTACGAGCAGTACTTC. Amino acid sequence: CASSPEGSSYEQYF.

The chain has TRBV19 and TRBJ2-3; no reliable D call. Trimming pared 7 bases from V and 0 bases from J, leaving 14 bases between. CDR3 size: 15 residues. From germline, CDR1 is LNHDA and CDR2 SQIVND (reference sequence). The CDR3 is CASTLGRLSTDTQYF. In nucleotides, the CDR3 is TGTGCCAGTACCCTAGGAAGGTTAAGCACAGATACGCAGTATTTT.

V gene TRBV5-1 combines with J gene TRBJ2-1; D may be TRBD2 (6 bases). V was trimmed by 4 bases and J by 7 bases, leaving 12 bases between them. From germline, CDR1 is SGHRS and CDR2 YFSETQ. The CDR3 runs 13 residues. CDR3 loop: CASSPRGENEQFF. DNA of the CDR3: TGCGCCAGCAGCCCTCGCGGGGAGAATGAGCAGTTCTTC. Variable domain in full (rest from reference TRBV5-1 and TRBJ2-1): KAGVTQTPRYLIKTRGQQVTLSCSPISGHRSVSWYQQTPGQGLQFLFEYFSETQRNKGNFPGRFSGRQFSNSRSEMNVSTLELGDSALYLCASSPRGENEQFFGPGTRLTVL.

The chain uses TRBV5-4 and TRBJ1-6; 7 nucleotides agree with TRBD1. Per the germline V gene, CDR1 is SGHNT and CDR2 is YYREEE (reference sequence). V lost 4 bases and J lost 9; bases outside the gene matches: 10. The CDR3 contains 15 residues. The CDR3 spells CASSTLAGGLSPLHF. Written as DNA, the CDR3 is TGTGCCAGCAGCACCCTCGCAGGGGGTCTTTCACCCCTCCACTTT.

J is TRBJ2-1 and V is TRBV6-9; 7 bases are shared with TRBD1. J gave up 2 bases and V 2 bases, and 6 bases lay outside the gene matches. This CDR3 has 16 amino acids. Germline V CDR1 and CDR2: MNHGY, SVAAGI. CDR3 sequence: CASSYLGTVTYNEQFF. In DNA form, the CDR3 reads TGTGCCAGCAGTTATCTCGGGACAGTTACCTACAATGAGCAGTTCTTC.

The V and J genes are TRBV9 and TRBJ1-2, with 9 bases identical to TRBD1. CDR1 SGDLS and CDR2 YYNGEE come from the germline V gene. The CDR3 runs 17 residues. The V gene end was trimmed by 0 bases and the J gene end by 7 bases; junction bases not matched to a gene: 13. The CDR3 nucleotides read TGTGCCAGCAGCGTAGACGCAGGGACAGGGTTCTTTATTGGCTACACCTTC. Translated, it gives CASSVDAGTGFFIGYTF.

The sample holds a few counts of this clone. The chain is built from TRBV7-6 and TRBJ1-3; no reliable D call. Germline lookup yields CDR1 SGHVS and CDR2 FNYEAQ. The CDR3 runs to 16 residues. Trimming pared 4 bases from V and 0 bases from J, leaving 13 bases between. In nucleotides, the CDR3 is TGTGCCAGCAGCTCCCCCGCTGAGGACTCTGGAAACACCATATATTTT. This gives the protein CASSSPAEDSGNTIYF.

This chain's CDR3 is CASRGRGQANIQYF. CDR3 nucleotide sequence: TGTGCCAGCCGTGGGAGGGGTCAAGCAAACATTCAGTACTTC. V gene TRBV2 combines with J gene TRBJ2-4; 7 positions match TRBD2. Germline lookup yields CDR1 SNHLY and CDR2 FYNNEI. With 8 bases clipped from V and 6 bases from J, the junction kept 10 bases outside the gene matches. The CDR3 extends over 14 amino acids.

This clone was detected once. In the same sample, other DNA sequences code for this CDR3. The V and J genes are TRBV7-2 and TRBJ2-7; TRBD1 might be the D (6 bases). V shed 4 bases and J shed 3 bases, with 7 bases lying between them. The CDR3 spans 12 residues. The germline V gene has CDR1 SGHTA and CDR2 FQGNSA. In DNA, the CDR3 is TGTGCCAGCAGCTCACAGGGCTACGAGCAGTACTTC. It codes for CASSSQGYEQYF.

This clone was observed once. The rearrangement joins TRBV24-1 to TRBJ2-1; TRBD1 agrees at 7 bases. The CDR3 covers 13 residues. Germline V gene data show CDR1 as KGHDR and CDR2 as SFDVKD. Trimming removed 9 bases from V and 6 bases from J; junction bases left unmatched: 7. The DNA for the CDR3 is TGTGCCACCGGCAAGACAGGGCCCAATGAGCAGTTCTTC. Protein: CATGKTGPNEQFF.

CDR3 residues: CASSRPGQGRFGELFF. CDR3 sequence (DNA): TGTGCCAGTAGCAGACCGGGACAGGGGCGTTTCGGGGAGCTGTTTTTT. The V call is TRBV19, the J call TRBJ2-2; 10 bases align to TRBD1. The CDR3 contains 16 residues. Losses at the gene ends were 6 bases for V and 7 bases for J; bases not matched to a gene: 11. Germline V gene lookup returns CDR1 LNHDA and CDR2 SQIVND (reference sequence). Using reference TRBV19 and TRBJ2-2 for the parts outside the CDR3, the full variable domain is DGGITQSPKYLFRKEGQNVTLSCEQNLNHDAMYWYRQDPGQGLRLIYYSQIVNDFQKGDIAEGYSVSREKKESFPLTVTSAQKNPTAFYLCASSRPGQGRFGELFFGEGSRLTVL.

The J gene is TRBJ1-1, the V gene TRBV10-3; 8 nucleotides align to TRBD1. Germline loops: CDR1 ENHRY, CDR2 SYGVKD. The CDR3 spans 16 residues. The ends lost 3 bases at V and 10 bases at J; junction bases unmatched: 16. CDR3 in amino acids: CAISDRGPGGDGVAFF. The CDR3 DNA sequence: TGTGCCATCAGTGACAGGGGGCCAGGGGGAGACGGGGTAGCTTTCTTT.

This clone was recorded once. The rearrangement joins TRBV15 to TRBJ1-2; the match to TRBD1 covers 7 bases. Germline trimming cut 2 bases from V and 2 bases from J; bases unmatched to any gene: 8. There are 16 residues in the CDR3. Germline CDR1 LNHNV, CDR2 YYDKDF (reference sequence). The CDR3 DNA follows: TGTGCCACCAGCAGACGTACAGGGGATCCCAACTATGGCTACACCTTC. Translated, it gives CATSRRTGDPNYGYTF.

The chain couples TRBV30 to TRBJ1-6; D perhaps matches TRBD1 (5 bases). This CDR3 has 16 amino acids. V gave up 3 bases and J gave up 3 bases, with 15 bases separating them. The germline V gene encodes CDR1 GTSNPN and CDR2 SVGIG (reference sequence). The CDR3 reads CAWRGASPRYNSPLHF. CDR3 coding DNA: TGTGCCTGGAGAGGGGCCAGTCCCCGCTATAATTCACCCCTCCACTTT.

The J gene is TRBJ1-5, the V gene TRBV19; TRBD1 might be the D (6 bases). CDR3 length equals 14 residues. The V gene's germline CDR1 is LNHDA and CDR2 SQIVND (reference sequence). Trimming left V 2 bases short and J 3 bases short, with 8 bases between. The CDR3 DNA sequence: TGTGCCAGTAGTATACAGGGGCCCAATCAGCCCCAGCATTTT. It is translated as CASSIQGPNQPQHF. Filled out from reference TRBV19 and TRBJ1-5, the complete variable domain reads DGGITQSPKYLFRKEGQNVTLSCEQNLNHDAMYWYRQDPGQGLRLIYYSQIVNDFQKGDIAEGYSVSREKKESFPLTVTSAQKNPTAFYLCASSIQGPNQPQHFGDGTRLSIL.

DNA of the CDR3: TGTGCCAGCAGCGTTAGGAGAGAGACCCAGTACTTC. As protein: CASSVRRETQYF. V is TRBV9 and J is TRBJ2-5; no clear D gene. Germline lookup yields CDR1 SGDLS and CDR2 YYNGEE. The CDR3 totals 12 residues. V lost 2 bases to trimming and J lost 4 bases, with 6 bases between them.

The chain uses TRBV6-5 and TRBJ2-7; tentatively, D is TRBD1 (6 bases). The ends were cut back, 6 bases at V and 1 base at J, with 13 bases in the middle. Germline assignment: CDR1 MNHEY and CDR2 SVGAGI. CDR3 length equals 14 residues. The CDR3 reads CASRQGSRSYEQYF. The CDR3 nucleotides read TGTGCCAGCAGGCAGGGGAGTAGGTCCTACGAGCAGTACTTC.

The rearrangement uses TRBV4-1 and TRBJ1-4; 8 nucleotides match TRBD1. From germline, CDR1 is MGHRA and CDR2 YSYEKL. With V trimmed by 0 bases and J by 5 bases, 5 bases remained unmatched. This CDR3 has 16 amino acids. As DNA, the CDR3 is TGCGCCAGCAGCCAAGAAGGCGGGACAGGCAATGAAAAACTGTTTTTT. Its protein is CASSQEGGTGNEKLFF.

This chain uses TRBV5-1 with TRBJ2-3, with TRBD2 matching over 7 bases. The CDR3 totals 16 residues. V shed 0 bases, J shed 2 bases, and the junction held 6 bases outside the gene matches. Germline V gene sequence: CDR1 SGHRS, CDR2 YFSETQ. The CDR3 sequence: CASSLAGGTNTDTQYF. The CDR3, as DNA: TGCGCCAGCAGCTTGGCCGGGGGGACTAACACAGATACGCAGTATTTT.

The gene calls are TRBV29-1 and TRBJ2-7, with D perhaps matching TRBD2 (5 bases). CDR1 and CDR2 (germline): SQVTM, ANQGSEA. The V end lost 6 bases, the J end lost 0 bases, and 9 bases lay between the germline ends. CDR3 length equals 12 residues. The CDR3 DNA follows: TGCAGCGTGCGGGTTAGCTCCTACGAGCAGTACTTC. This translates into CSVRVSSYEQYF.

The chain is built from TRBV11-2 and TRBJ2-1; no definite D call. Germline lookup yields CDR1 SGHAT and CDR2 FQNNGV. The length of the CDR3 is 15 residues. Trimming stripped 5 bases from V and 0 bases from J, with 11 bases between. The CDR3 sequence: CASSQRQNSYNEQFF. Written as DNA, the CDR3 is TGTGCCAGCAGCCAGAGACAAAACTCCTACAATGAGCAGTTCTTC. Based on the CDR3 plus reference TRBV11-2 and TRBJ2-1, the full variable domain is EAGVAQSPRYKIIEKRQSVAFWCNPISGHATLYWYQQILGQGPKLLIQFQNNGVVDDSQLPKDRFSAERLKGVDSTLKIQPAKLEDSAVYLCASSQRQNSYNEQFFGPGTRLTVL.

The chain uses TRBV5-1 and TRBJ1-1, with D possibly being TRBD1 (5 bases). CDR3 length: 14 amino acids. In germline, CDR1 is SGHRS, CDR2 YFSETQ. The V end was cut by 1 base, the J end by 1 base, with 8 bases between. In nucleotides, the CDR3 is TGCGCCAGCAGCTTGTCGGGGGAGAACACTGAAGCTTTCTTT. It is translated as CASSLSGENTEAFF.

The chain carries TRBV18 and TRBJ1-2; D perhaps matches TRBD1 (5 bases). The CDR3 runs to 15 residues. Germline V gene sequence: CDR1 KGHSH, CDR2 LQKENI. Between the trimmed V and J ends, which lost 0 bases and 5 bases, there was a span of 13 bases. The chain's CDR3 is CASSPPVDREYGYTF. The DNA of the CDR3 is TGTGCCAGCTCACCACCAGTAGACAGAGAATATGGCTACACCTTC.